Listed below are T cell receptor beta chains from one sample, sequenced in a study of CD8 T cells in Susac syndrome. TCRdb redid the calling of the immunoSEQ multiplex PCR reads with MiXCR, one entry per CDR3 protein. Of 100,000 or so distinct CDR3 sequences listed, nearly 95% were seen once; the top ten hold less than 0.15%. The sequenced sample was CD4+ T cells from PBMCs. The receptors here all came from a human donor in good health. Both conserved end residues are part of each CDR3. Fields, in order: clone size, V gene, J gene, D gene, CDR3 protein, CDR3 DNA. The D gene is left open where the match is weak. Not all rows give a size; the values are once, few, many and, for expanded clones, a class.

abundance: NA
v_gene: TRBV7-9
j_gene: TRBJ1-4
d_gene: TRBD1
CDR3aa: CASSRQGANEKLFF
CDR3nt: TGTGCCAGCAGCCGACAGGGGGCTAATGAAAAACTGTTTTTT

abundance: NA
v_gene: TRBV24-1
j_gene: TRBJ2-1
d_gene: TRBD2
CDR3aa: CATSDRTSGSSYNEQFF
CDR3nt: TGTGCCACCAGTGACCGGACTAGCGGGAGCTCCTACAATGAGCAGTTCTTC

abundance: NA
v_gene: TRBV29-1
j_gene: TRBJ2-7
d_gene: NA
CDR3aa: CSFRLSYEQYF
CDR3nt: TGCAGCTTCAGGTTATCCTACGAGCAGTACTTC

abundance: NA
v_gene: TRBV3-1
j_gene: TRBJ2-6
d_gene: NA
CDR3aa: CASSQGSGSGSGANVLTF
CDR3nt: TGTGCCAGCAGCCAAGGGTCAGGGTCGGGCTCTGGGGCCAACGTCCTGACTTTC

abundance: NA
v_gene: TRBV6-2/TRBV6-3
j_gene: TRBJ2-5
d_gene: NA
CDR3aa: CASSLGGSIQTQYF
CDR3nt: TGTGCCAGCAGCCTAGGTGGTAGTATTCAGACCCAGTACTTC

abundance: once
v_gene: TRBV3-1
j_gene: TRBJ1-3
d_gene: NA
CDR3aa: CASSVRPVSSGNTIYF
CDR3nt: TGTGCCAGCAGCGTCCGACCCGTGAGCTCTGGAAACACCATATATTTT

abundance: NA
v_gene: TRBV5-1
j_gene: TRBJ1-1
d_gene: NA
CDR3aa: CASSVENTEAFF
CDR3nt: TGCGCCAGCAGCGTCGAAAACACTGAAGCTTTCTTT

abundance: NA
v_gene: TRBV7-8
j_gene: TRBJ2-2
d_gene: TRBD2
CDR3aa: CASSLPRGRASGDLGNTGELFF
CDR3nt: TGTGCCAGCAGCTTACCTCGCGGGCGGGCTAGCGGGGACCTTGGGAACACCGGGGAGCTGTTTTTT

abundance: NA
v_gene: TRBV18
j_gene: TRBJ2-3
d_gene: TRBD2
CDR3aa: CASSPLAGGGATDTQYF
CDR3nt: TGTGCCAGCTCACCGCTAGCGGGAGGAGGGGCCACAGATACGCAGTATTTT

abundance: NA
v_gene: TRBV29-1
j_gene: TRBJ2-7
d_gene: TRBD1
CDR3aa: CSVGTGGSSYEQYF
CDR3nt: TGCAGCGTTGGTACAGGGGGCAGCTCCTACGAGCAGTACTTC

abundance: NA
v_gene: TRBV18
j_gene: TRBJ2-6
d_gene: NA
CDR3aa: CASSPRDSGANVLTF
CDR3nt: TGTGCCAGCTCACCAAGAGACTCTGGGGCCAACGTCCTGACTTTC

abundance: NA
v_gene: TRBV4-3
j_gene: TRBJ1-3
d_gene: NA
CDR3aa: CASSQDPANGNTIYF
CDR3nt: TGCGCCAGCAGCCAAGATCCGGCTAATGGAAACACCATATATTTT

abundance: NA
v_gene: TRBV7-3
j_gene: TRBJ2-3
d_gene: TRBD2
CDR3aa: CATASGGTADTQYF
CDR3nt: TGTGCCACGGCGAGCGGGGGGACGGCAGATACGCAGTATTTT

abundance: NA
v_gene: TRBV30
j_gene: TRBJ2-7
d_gene: TRBD1
CDR3aa: CAWSGTGGPYEQYF
CDR3nt: TGTGCCTGGAGTGGGACAGGTGGGCCCTACGAGCAGTACTTC

abundance: NA
v_gene: TRBV13
j_gene: TRBJ2-1
d_gene: TRBD2
CDR3aa: CASSRNSGRDPEQFF
CDR3nt: TGTGCCAGCAGCCGAAATAGCGGGAGGGACCCCGAGCAGTTCTTC

abundance: NA
v_gene: TRBV12-3/TRBV12-4
j_gene: TRBJ2-1
d_gene: TRBD2
CDR3aa: CASSKLAGYNEQFF
CDR3nt: TGTGCCAGCAGTAAACTAGCGGGGTACAATGAGCAGTTCTTC

abundance: few
v_gene: TRBV6-2/TRBV6-3
j_gene: TRBJ2-1
d_gene: NA
CDR3aa: CASSSNEQFF
CDR3nt: TGTGCCAGCAGTTCCAATGAGCAGTTCTTC

abundance: NA
v_gene: TRBV29-1
j_gene: TRBJ1-2
d_gene: NA
CDR3aa: CSVGQPSGYTF
CDR3nt: TGCAGCGTTGGACAGCCGAGTGGCTACACCTTC

abundance: NA
v_gene: TRBV7-2
j_gene: TRBJ2-7
d_gene: NA
CDR3aa: CASSFNRYPESQYF
CDR3nt: TGTGCCAGCAGCTTTAATCGATACCCTGAGTCGCAGTACTTC

abundance: once
v_gene: TRBV7-3
j_gene: TRBJ1-1
d_gene: NA
CDR3aa: CASSLLGEGSTEAFF
CDR3nt: TGTGCCAGCAGCTTACTCGGGGAGGGCAGCACTGAAGCTTTCTTT

abundance: once
v_gene: TRBV19
j_gene: TRBJ2-1
d_gene: TRBD2
CDR3aa: CATRTAGDEQFF
CDR3nt: TGTGCCACACGCACCGCGGGGGATGAGCAGTTCTTC

abundance: NA
v_gene: TRBV29-1
j_gene: TRBJ1-1
d_gene: TRBD1
CDR3aa: CSQSPGTGDTEAFF
CDR3nt: TGCAGCCAATCTCCCGGGACAGGGGACACTGAAGCTTTCTTT

abundance: NA
v_gene: TRBV20-1
j_gene: TRBJ1-1
d_gene: NA
CDR3aa: CSARDYRSTEAFF
CDR3nt: TGCAGTGCTAGAGATTACAGATCCACTGAAGCTTTCTTT

abundance: NA
v_gene: TRBV14
j_gene: TRBJ2-7
d_gene: NA
CDR3aa: CASSPDRHLSYEQYF
CDR3nt: TGTGCCAGCAGCCCAGACCGACACCTGAGCTACGAGCAGTACTTC